The rows below give T cell receptor beta chains drawn from one sample of a study of cytomegalovirus exposure and HLA in healthy donors. The protocol was immunoSEQ multiplex PCR, while the TCRdb copy is restricted to in-frame clones and leaves out a portion. The table records 150,000 to 200,000 clones, roughly 83% of them present only once. The sequenced material came from PBMCs. These receptors were obtained from a woman between 18 and 29 years old in good health and CMV-seronegative. CDR3s include the opening cysteine and the closing phenylalanine or tryptophan. D genes are given only for firm matches. A row's size may be missing; if present it is once, few, many or a size class.

clone_size	d_call	v_call	j_call	cdr3_aa	cdr3_nt
once	TRBD1	TRBV5-6	TRBJ1-4	CASSSKAGTESNEKLFF	TGTGCCAGCAGTTCCAAAGCCGGGACAGAGAGTAATGAAAAACTGTTTTTT
.	.	TRBV10-3	TRBJ2-5	CAISVGGLGQETQYF	TGTGCCATCAGTGTAGGGGGATTAGGACAAGAGACCCAGTACTTC
.	TRBD1	TRBV30	TRBJ1-6	CAWSRDRSSYNSPLHF	TGTGCCTGGAGCCGGGACAGGTCGTCCTATAATTCACCCCTCCACTTT
.	TRBD1	TRBV6-5	TRBJ2-2	CASSRGTGGTGELFF	TGTGCCAGCAGCAGAGGAACAGGGGGGACCGGGGAGCTGTTTTTT
.	.	TRBV7-2	TRBJ1-6	CASSRDSILYNSPLHF	TGTGCCAGCAGCAGAGACAGTATACTTTATAATTCACCCCTCCACTTT
few	TRBD1	TRBV11-2	TRBJ2-1	CASSQTGGRHNEQFF	TGTGCCAGCAGCCAAACAGGGGGGCGGCACAATGAGCAGTTCTTC
.	.	TRBV14	TRBJ2-7	CASSQFSEQYF	TGTGCCAGCAGCCAATTCTCCGAGCAGTACTTC
.	TRBD1	TRBV5-1	TRBJ1-1	CASSHDRAEAFF	TGCGCCAGCAGCCACGACAGGGCTGAAGCTTTCTTT
.	.	TRBV5-4	TRBJ2-5	CASSSSGRETQYF	TGTGCCAGCAGCAGCTCAGGGAGGGAGACCCAGTACTTC
.	TRBD1	TRBV6-5	TRBJ1-1	CASSLGQGEAFF	TGTGCCAGCAGTTTGGGACAGGGTGAAGCTTTCTTT
.	.	TRBV11-3	TRBJ2-1	CASSPGPGVTNEQFF	TGTGCCAGCAGCCCAGGCCCAGGGGTAACGAATGAGCAGTTCTTC
.	TRBD2	TRBV10-1	TRBJ2-5	CASSESGTKGTQYF	TGCGCCAGCAGTGAGTCAGGGACTAAAGGGACCCAGTACTTC
.	TRBD2	TRBV2	TRBJ2-2	CASRGGASGTTGELFF	TGTGCCAGCAGGGGAGGGGCTAGCGGGACCACCGGGGAGCTGTTTTTT
once	TRBD2	TRBV5-1	TRBJ2-2	CASSVALAGLMTGELFF	TGCGCCAGCAGCGTGGCCCTAGCGGGACTCATGACCGGGGAGCTGTTTTTT
.	.	TRBV11-1	TRBJ2-7	CASSLIPYEQYF	TGTGCCAGCAGCTTAATCCCGTACGAGCAGTACTTC
.	TRBD1	TRBV6-5	TRBJ1-3	CASSYTQGAIGNTIYF	TGTGCCAGCAGTTACACACAGGGGGCGATAGGAAACACCATATATTTT
.	TRBD2	TRBV6-1	TRBJ2-1	CASSEHFQREIYNEQFF	TGTGCCAGCAGTGAACATTTCCAGCGGGAGATCTACAATGAGCAGTTCTTC
.	TRBD2	TRBV9	TRBJ2-5	CASSVVASGVSGAETQYF	TGTGCCAGCAGCGTAGTAGCTAGCGGGGTGAGCGGAGCCGAGACCCAGTACTTC
.	.	TRBV18	TRBJ2-1	CASSPRIGPDEQFF	TGTGCCAGCTCACCTCGAATTGGTCCAGATGAGCAGTTCTTC
.	.	TRBV10-1	TRBJ2-7	CASSESMADWQYF	TGCGCCAGCAGTGAGTCGATGGCAGACTGGCAGTACTTC
.	TRBD1	TRBV7-2	TRBJ1-1	CASSPGTGRESEAFF	TGTGCCAGCAGCCCCGGGACAGGGAGAGAGTCTGAAGCTTTCTTT
.	TRBD2	TRBV7-9	TRBJ2-1	CASSPPGGNEQFF	TGTGCCAGCAGCCCCCCGGGGGGCAATGAGCAGTTCTTC
.	TRBD2	TRBV11-3	TRBJ2-3	CASSSSFSGGSTDTQYF	TGTGCCAGCAGCTCCTCCTTCTCGGGAGGGAGCACAGATACGCAGTATTTT
.	TRBD1	TRBV6-1	TRBJ2-7	CASSEWGDRGEQYF	TGTGCCAGCAGTGAATGGGGGGACAGGGGCGAGCAGTACTTC
.	TRBD2	TRBV29-1	TRBJ2-5	CSVEAVLAGGQVETQYF	TGCAGCGTTGAAGCGGTGTTAGCGGGGGGGCAGGTAGAGACCCAGTACTTC
once	.	TRBV6-5	TRBJ2-2	CASSPGRSGELFF	TGTGCCAGCTCTCCAGGTCGGTCCGGGGAGCTGTTTTTT
.	TRBD1	TRBV4-1	TRBJ1-5	CASSQDLTGTHQPQHF	TGCGCCAGCAGCCAAGATTTGACAGGGACCCATCAGCCCCAGCATTTT
once	.	TRBV6-5	TRBJ1-1	CASSLNRVEAFF	TGTGCCAGCAGTTTAAACCGGGTAGAAGCTTTCTTT
.	.	TRBV25-1	TRBJ1-6	CASSERRGNSPLHF	TGTGCCAGCAGTGAAAGGAGGGGTAATTCACCCCTCCACTTT
.	TRBD1	TRBV5-1	TRBJ2-7	CASSPTGGSSYEQYF	TGCGCCAGCAGCCCGACAGGGGGCAGCTCCTACGAGCAGTACTTC
once	.	TRBV25-1	TRBJ1-1	CASSDPNGGANTEAFF	TGTGCCAGCAGTGACCCGAATGGAGGGGCGAACACTGAAGCTTTCTTT
.	TRBD2	TRBV7-6	TRBJ2-3	CASSLPSGGASDTQYF	TGTGCCAGCAGCTTACCCAGCGGGGGGGCCTCAGATACGCAGTATTTT
.	.	TRBV5-1	TRBJ2-5	CASSLLHSQETQYF	TGCGCCAGCAGCTTGTTGCATAGCCAAGAGACCCAGTACTTC
.	.	TRBV5-1	TRBJ2-3	CASSLGPPTDTQYF	TGCGCCAGCAGCTTGGGGCCCCCCACAGATACGCAGTATTTT
.	.	TRBV4-1	TRBJ2-7	CASSEQGRDEQYF	TGCGCCAGCAGCGAGCAGGGTAGGGATGAGCAGTACTTC
.	TRBD1	TRBV27	TRBJ2-7	CASSPTGFSEQYF	TGTGCCAGCAGTCCGACAGGGTTTTCCGAGCAGTACTTC
.	.	TRBV11-2	TRBJ2-7	CASSLDASRVKYEQYF	TGTGCCAGCAGCTTAGATGCCAGCAGGGTTAAGTACGAGCAGTACTTC
once	TRBD1	TRBV7-2	TRBJ1-2	CASSLGTGSYGYTF	TGTGCCAGCAGCTTAGGGACAGGGAGCTATGGCTACACCTTC
.	TRBD1	TRBV9	TRBJ2-1	CASSPTWGWDRTYNEQFF	TGTGCCAGCAGCCCCACCTGGGGGTGGGACAGAACCTACAATGAGCAGTTCTTC
.	TRBD1	TRBV18	TRBJ1-5	CASSPRTGGVGSNQPQHF	TGTGCCAGCTCACCTAGGACAGGGGGTGTCGGTTCCAATCAGCCCCAGCATTTT
.	TRBD1	TRBV30	TRBJ1-1	CAWKLWDRENTEAFF	TGTGCCTGGAAATTATGGGACAGGGAGAACACTGAAGCTTTCTTT
.	.	TRBV7-9	TRBJ1-1	CASSHSQGEFF	TGTGCCAGCAGTCATAGCCAGGGTGAGTTTTTT
once	TRBD1	TRBV19	TRBJ1-1	CASSMGRNWDSTEAFF	TGTGCCAGTAGTATGGGGCGTAATTGGGACAGCACTGAAGCTTTCTTT
.	TRBD1	TRBV19	TRBJ1-1	CASSIAGGAGTEAFF	TGTGCCAGTAGTATCGCAGGGGGCGCGGGGACTGAAGCTTTCTTT
.	.	TRBV19	TRBJ2-2	CASRRGTGELFF	TGTGCCAGTCGGCGAGGCACCGGGGAGCTGTTTTTT
.	.	TRBV6-5	TRBJ1-2	CASSYSPTVPYGYTF	TGTGCCAGCAGTTACTCTCCGACAGTGCCGTATGGCTACACCTTC
.	TRBD1	TRBV6-1	TRBJ2-1	CASSGPGTGVANEQFF	TGTGCCAGCAGTGGACCCGGGACAGGGGTTGCGAATGAGCAGTTCTTC
.	.	TRBV30	TRBJ2-2	CAWSAYRTGELFF	TGTGCCTGGAGTGCCTACCGAACCGGGGAGCTGTTTTTT
.	.	TRBV13	TRBJ2-3	CASSSRSRTDTQYF	TGTGCCAGCAGCTCCAGGTCTCGAACAGATACGCAGTATTTT
.	.	TRBV5-1	TRBJ1-4	CASSLGGELGEKLFF	TGCGCCAGCAGCTTGGGGGGAGAACTCGGCGAAAAACTGTTTTTT
.	TRBD1	TRBV7-2	TRBJ2-5	CASSFRTGEETQYF	TGTGCCAGCAGCTTCAGGACAGGGGAAGAGACCCAGTACTTC
.	TRBD2	TRBV19	TRBJ2-5	CASSILGGEETQYF	TGTGCCAGTAGTATCCTGGGGGGGGAAGAGACCCAGTACTTC
.	.	TRBV7-3	TRBJ1-2	CASSLSPGDPLYGYTF	TGTGCCAGCAGCTTAAGTCCAGGGGATCCCCTATATGGCTACACCTTC
.	.	TRBV10-2	TRBJ1-1	CASKGGPREAFF	TGCGCCAGCAAAGGAGGTCCCCGCGAAGCTTTCTTT
.	TRBD2	TRBV6-5	TRBJ2-1	CASSQGLAQVEQFF	TGTGCCAGCAGTCAGGGACTAGCGCAAGTAGAGCAGTTCTTC
.	.	TRBV15	TRBJ2-6	CATSKTRSNVLTF	TGTGCCACCAGCAAGACAAGAAGTAACGTCCTGACTTTC
.	.	TRBV11-2	TRBJ1-3	CASSLFGGLSGNTIYF	TGTGCCAGCAGCTTATTCGGGGGTCTCTCTGGAAACACCATATATTTT
once	.	TRBV19	TRBJ1-2	CASSIKAGHNYGYTF	TGTGCCAGTAGTATTAAGGCAGGACATAACTATGGCTACACCTTC
.	.	TRBV5-1	TRBJ2-6	CASSLAGANVLTF	TGCGCCAGCAGCTTGGCAGGGGCCAACGTCCTGACTTTC